This T cell receptor beta chain was observed in a study of T cell responses to AZD1222 COVID-19 vaccine listed by TCRdb under 2021. Looking at the study overall: AZD1222 recipients whose second dose came at about 4 weeks and those whose second dose came at about 12 weeks were combined into one group, since spike-specific TCR depth and breadth did not differ between the two schedules. Trial participants were enrolled by age into 18-55, 56-69 and 70-plus year subgroups, with roughly 160, 29 and 62 TCR-sequenced participants respectively. A total of 233 trial participants underwent TCR sequencing, of whom roughly 210 received two doses of AZD1222 and some 26 received two doses of the MenACWY control vaccine. The research as a whole found: The 56-69-year group was small, and its depth increase did not reach significance, likely because of low power. Participants were mostly white British, with more females than males. The authors suggested clonal diversity may have been underestimated. The whole spike protein was spanned by vaccine-associated CD4 TCRs, and dominant responses were seen in regions 160-218 and 743-854. No day 14 peak-response samples were available, so repertoires were characterized only after the peak T cell response. After two AZD1222 doses, spike-specific TCR breadth and depth were significantly higher than at day 0 and than in MenACWY recipients. Reportedly, close to half of the unique spike-specific TCRs recognized epitopes lying outside the regions that are mutated in the B.1.351 and B.1.1.7 variants. Conclusions about previously exposed vaccinees are limited, since just 6 or 7 AZD1222 recipients were seropositive for SARS-CoV-2 at baseline.

On this clone itself: Its antigen specificity is not known. No base-level quality is on record; no much larger clone is a single base apart.

The time point label for this specimen denotes: baseline before first vaccination. Samples from vaccinated people were obtained from the UK trials COV001 and COV002, which included a single-blind randomized controlled phase 2/3 trial of AZD1222 (ChAdOx1 nCoV-19) in healthy adults. For TCRbeta chain sequencing, PBMC samples from trial participants were taken at day 0 and at day 28 after the second dose. The CDR3 regions of human TCRbeta chains were subjected to immunosequencing. Turning to the authors' computational methods: TCRs in the repertoires were compared against a reference library of SARS-CoV-2-specific TCRs that had been generated with the MIRA antigen-specificity platform. Breadth was defined as the fraction of unique TCRs that were SARS-CoV-2-associated, and depth was defined as the fraction of total T cells that were SARS-CoV-2-associated. Using the MIRA data, every spike-specific TCR was mapped to the spike region that the TCR reacted to and assigned to either a CD4 or a CD8 class. Log10-transformed breadth and depth values were compared by one-way ANOVA with Sidak's multiple comparisons tests. Entries here come from immuneACCESS through TCRdb and include only in-frame sequences with V and J called. Some clones fail to appear in such tables; in the studies checked, an unresolved V gene covers under half of the shortfall, and the cause of the remainder is unknown. Clone size and V and J calls were adopted from that table, with D and trimming inferred from the DNA. The sample table records 99,000 or so clones; 89% of these occur just once. The ten largest account for approximately 18% of the sample.

The junction carries 8 bases between V and J, which are trimmed by 2 bases and 3 bases respectively. From the cysteine through the phenylalanine, the CDR3 covers 13 amino acids. Here the CDR3 DNA is all that survives: 39 bases in frame from base 1. The germline V gene specifies SGHRS as CDR1 and YFSETQ as CDR2. The starting material was peripheral blood, obtained on day 0 of AZD1222 vaccination. This sequence originates from an adult in good health. Recombination connected TRBV5-1 to TRBJ1-2; the D gene is unclear. The nucleotide sequence is given as TGCGCCAGCAGCTTCACGGGAGACTATGGCTACACCTTC. This yields the protein CASSFTGDYGYTF.